The entry that follows covers one T cell receptor beta chain sequence. Its cognate antigen is unknown. At one of its ends the junction is not consistent with the germline gene, which may arise from a read error. This entry is derived from a study of breast tumors, draining lymph nodes, adjacent tissues. Points from the study as a whole: Luminal-like breast cancer showed significantly higher tumor–nontumor repertoire similarity than basal-like. Compared with lymph nodes, tumors were less diverse; compared with nontumor tissue, more. That most tumor T cells come from lymph nodes remained unproven.

In TCRdb, the multiplex PCR reads were re-called with MiXCR into one record per CDR3 protein. The table shows 66,000 or so distinct CDR3 sequences, with over 40% occurring only once. The CDR3 is 13 amino acids. Germline V gene sequence: CDR1 ENHRY, CDR2 SYGVKD. The sequenced sample consisted of breast tumor tissue. This chain joins TRBV10-3 and TRBJ1-5; possibly TRBD1 for D (6 bases). The sequence derives from a female donor with breast cancer. Some clones in this sample may be carry-over from other donors' samples. The CDR3 sequence: CAIRSRGGGPRAF. For the CDR3, the DNA is TGTGCCATCAGATCCAGGGGAGGCGGGCCCCGGGCGTTT.